The 32 T cell receptor beta chains listed next were all sequenced from one sample in a study of T cells in Graves' hyperthyroidism and ophthalmopathy. Amplification targeted TCR beta CDR3 regions from RNA transcripts. Using the HTBI primer set, a first-round RT-PCR was run on the TCR CDR3. TCRdb ran MiXCR on the multiplex PCR reads and lists one entry per CDR3 protein. The data hold a few hundred thousand distinct CDR3 sequences, with roughly 15% observed a single time. Sequencing was carried out using blood. The source is a woman aged 40 to 49 with Graves' ophthalmopathy.

This clonotype appeared many times. The chain carries TRBV20-1 and TRBJ2-1; TRBD2 is a possible D gene (5 bases). CDR3 length: 15 residues. Germline V gene data show CDR1 as DFQATT and CDR2 as SNEGSKA (reference sequence). The V and J ends lost 0 bases and 3 bases respectively, with 12 bases between them. The CDR3 region has the DNA TGCAGTGCTAGAGATGGACGGACTTACTACAATGAGCAGTTCTTC. Translation gives CSARDGRTYYNEQFF.

Ten or more counts support this clonotype. V gene TRBV11-1 combines with J gene TRBJ2-2, with 9 bases fitting TRBD2. Trimming at V came to 3 bases and at J to 3 bases, leaving 5 bases not matched to a gene. Germline CDR1 is SGHAT and CDR2 is FQDESV (reference sequence). The CDR3 contains 16 residues. Here the CDR3 reads CASSFSAGGHTGELFF. CDR3 nucleotide sequence: TGTGCCAGCAGCTTCTCGGCGGGGGGGCACACCGGGGAGCTGTTTTTT. The complete variable domain, with remaining parts taken from reference TRBV11-1 and TRBJ2-2, reads EAEVAQSPRYKITEKSQAVAFWCDPISGHATLYWYRQILGQGPELLVQFQDESVVDDSQLPKDRFSAERLKGVDSTLKIQPAELGDSAMYLCASSFSAGGHTGELFFGEGSRLTVL.

The rearrangement uses TRBV20-1 and TRBJ2-1; tentative D call: TRBD2 (5 bases). CDR1 is DFQATT, CDR2 SNEGSKA, per germline (reference sequence). The CDR3 spans 12 residues. Trimming took off 7 bases at V and 4 bases at J, with 11 bases between the two ends. Here the CDR3 DNA reads TGCAGTGTAGGACTGACGTACAATGAGCAGTTCTTC. Encoded protein: CSVGLTYNEQFF.

This clonotype was found many times. The V and J genes are TRBV3-1 and TRBJ1-6; TRBD1 might be the D (5 bases). Looked up from germline, CDR1 is LGHDT and CDR2 is YNNKEL (reference sequence). The CDR3 length is 13 residues. Deletions cut 5 bases from V and 9 bases from J, with 11 bases between. CDR3 DNA sequence: TGTGCCAGCAGCTCAGGGTGGGTTTCACCCCTCCACTTT. It translates to CASSSGWVSPLHF.

This clonotype was seen repeatedly, ten times or more. The chain combines TRBV6-5 with TRBJ1-1; 9 bases agree with TRBD1. Unmatched junction bases numbered 15, after V lost 2 bases and J lost 5 bases. This CDR3 is 18 amino acids long. Germline CDR1 reads MNHEY; CDR2 reads SVGAGI. CDR3 sequence reads: CASSYPRDRDRVRTEAFF. Written as DNA, the CDR3 is TGTGCCAGCAGTTACCCACGGGACAGGGATAGGGTGAGGACTGAAGCTTTCTTT.

This clonotype was counted only a few times. The chain uses TRBV7-3 and TRBJ2-2, with D possibly being TRBD2 (5 bases). Germline V gene lookup returns CDR1 SGHTA and CDR2 FQGTGA. This CDR3 is built from 16 residues. Trimming took off 1 base at V and 1 base at J, with 10 bases between the two ends. CDR3 nucleotide sequence: TGTGCCAGCAGCTTAAGACCAGGAGGGAACACCGGGGAGCTGTTTTTT. It yields the protein CASSLRPGGNTGELFF. The complete variable domain, with remaining parts taken from reference TRBV7-3 and TRBJ2-2, reads GAGVSQTPSNKVTEKGKYVELRCDPISGHTALYWYRQSLGQGPEFLIYFQGTGAADDSGLPNDRFFAVRPEGSVSTLKIQRTERGDSAVYLCASSLRPGGNTGELFFGEGSRLTVL.

This clonotype was seen a handful of times. V usage is TRBV5-1 and J usage is TRBJ2-7, with 11 bases lining up with TRBD1. This CDR3 contains 16 residues. Per germline, CDR1 SGHRS and CDR2 YFSETQ. Trimming cost V 0 bases and J 8 bases; bases outside gene matches: 10. For the CDR3, the DNA is TGCGCCAGCAGCTTGGGATCCCCGGGACAGGGGGACAAGCAGTACTTC. Protein product: CASSLGSPGQGDKQYF.

This clonotype came up many times. This CDR3 is CASSTQGDETQYF. CDR3 DNA sequence: TGCGCCAGCAGCACACAGGGGGATGAGACCCAGTACTTC. The chain links TRBV5-1 to TRBJ2-5, with TRBD1 identical over 8 bases. This CDR3 has 13 amino acids. CDR1 and CDR2 from the germline V gene are SGHRS and YFSETQ. With V trimmed by 4 bases and J by 5 bases, 4 bases remained unmatched.

In the case of this clonotype: A read error may account for a junction end that differs from germline. CDR3 protein: CASSTSGTSTYEQYF. CDR3 in DNA: TGTGCCAGTAGTACCTCCGGGACTAGCACCTACGAACAGTACTTC. This chain joins TRBV19 and TRBJ2-7; 9 bases are a match to TRBD2. The CDR3 spans 15 residues. Germline V gene sequence: CDR1 LNHDA, CDR2 SQIVND (reference sequence).

This clonotype was seen at least ten times. V and J are TRBV27 and TRBJ2-7; the match to TRBD2 covers 10 bases. J lost 1 base, V lost 6 bases, and 6 bases had no gene match. Looked up from germline, CDR1 is MNHEY and CDR2 is SMNVEV (reference sequence). The length of the CDR3 is 15 residues. CDR3 sequence reads: CASRMTSGPSYEQYF. In DNA, the CDR3 is TGTGCCAGCAGAATGACTAGCGGGCCTTCCTACGAGCAGTACTTC.

This clonotype was detected many times. The chain has TRBV28 and TRBJ2-1; 7 nucleotides align to TRBD2. This CDR3 is built from 14 residues. In germline, CDR1 is MDHEN, CDR2 SYDVKM. The V gene end was trimmed by 7 bases and the J gene end by 1 base; junction bases not matched to a gene: 4. CDR3 sequence: CASIAGSSYNEQFF. The CDR3, as DNA: TGTGCCAGCATAGCGGGCTCATCCTACAATGAGCAGTTCTTC.

In its sample, this clonotype was seen many times. This chain joins TRBV20-1 and TRBJ2-7, with 10 nucleotides matching TRBD1. After removal of 4 bases from V and 3 bases from J, the junction contained 6 bases not matched to a gene. Germline V lookup: CDR1 DFQATT, CDR2 SNEGSKA (reference sequence). The CDR3 contains 14 residues. CDR3 DNA sequence: TGCAGTGCTAACCGGGACAGGGGATTCTACGAGCAGTACTTC. This gives the protein CSANRDRGFYEQYF.

This clonotype came up many times. The chain is built from TRBV6-1 and TRBJ2-1; 9 bases line up with TRBD1. CDR3 length: 16 amino acids. After removal of 5 bases from V and 9 bases from J, the junction contained 14 bases not matched to a gene. CDR1 is MNHNS, CDR2 SASEGT, per germline. The CDR3 DNA sequence: TGTGCCAGCAGTTATAACCCGGGACAGGGCATGGGTGAGCAGTTCTTC. The encoded protein is CASSYNPGQGMGEQFF.

The sample holds many counts of this clonotype. Relative to the germline gene, one junction end is altered; a read error may explain this. The V call is TRBV7-7, the J call TRBJ2-1; TRBD2 matches 9 bases. The CDR3 loop spans 14 amino acids. Germline lookup yields CDR1 SSHAT and CDR2 FNYEAQ (reference sequence). CDR3 bases: TGTGCTAGCAGCGTGACTAGCGGAAACAATGAGCAGTTCTTC. It encodes CASSVTSGNNEQFF.

Ten or more counts support this clonotype. The CDR3 spells CASRQGAFLWNEQFF. The CDR3 coding sequence is TGTGCCAGCAGGCAGGGGGCCTTCTTGTGGAATGAGCAGTTCTTC. The chain recombines TRBV27 with TRBJ2-1, with TRBD1 matching over 8 bases. The V gene's germline CDR1 is MNHEY and CDR2 SMNVEV (reference sequence). The CDR3 has 15 amino acids. The V segment lost 6 bases and the J segment 7 bases; nucleotides outside the gene matches: 11.

At least ten counts were recorded for this clonotype. The rearrangement links TRBV28 to TRBJ2-7; possible D gene TRBD1, 7 bases. The germline V and J ends were trimmed by 6 bases and 5 bases, with 20 bases remaining between them. The germline CDR1 and CDR2 sequences are MDHEN and SYDVKM. This CDR3 is 15 amino acids long. In DNA form, the CDR3 reads TGTGCCAGCAGCACCGGCCAGGGGGGAATTAACGAGCAGTACTTC. The encoded protein is CASSTGQGGINEQYF. The full variable domain, completed using reference TRBV28 and TRBJ2-7, is DVKVTQSSRYLVKRTGEKVFLECVQDMDHENMFWYRQDPGLGLRLIYFSYDVKMKEKGDIPEGYSVSREKKERFSLILESASTNQTSMYLCASSTGQGGINEQYFGPGTRLTVT.

This clonotype was found many times. V gene TRBV20-1 combines with J gene TRBJ1-6, with 7 bases matching TRBD1. The CDR3 length is 15 residues. The germline V gene encodes CDR1 DFQATT and CDR2 SNEGSKA (reference sequence). V was pared by 5 bases and J by 8 bases, with 12 bases of the junction left unmatched. In DNA, the CDR3 is TGCAGTGCTGCTAGTGTGGACAGGCTTGATTCACCCCTCCACTTT. This gives the protein CSAASVDRLDSPLHF.

This rearrangement joins TRBV19 to TRBJ1-6; tentatively, D is TRBD1 (6 bases). Trimming cost V 3 bases and J 10 bases, with 10 bases left between them. The CDR3 consists of 13 residues. Germline CDR1 reads LNHDA; CDR2 reads SQIVND (reference sequence). CDR3: CASSMWDNSPLHF. The CDR3, as DNA: TGTGCCAGTAGTATGTGGGACAACTCACCCCTCCACTTT.

The chain carries TRBV7-2 and TRBJ1-5; D unclear. Germline V gene lookup returns CDR1 SGHTA and CDR2 FQGNSA. Between the trimmed V and J ends, which lost 2 bases and 8 bases, there was a span of 10 bases. CDR3 length: 13 residues. The CDR3 spells CASSLQQVEPQHF. CDR3 sequence (DNA): TGTGCCAGCAGCTTACAGCAAGTGGAGCCCCAGCATTTT. The full variable domain, with the rest looked up from reference TRBV7-2 and TRBJ1-5, is GAGVSQSPSNKVTEKGKDVELRCDPISGHTALYWYRQSLGQGLEFLIYFQGNSAPDKSGLPSDRFSAERTGGSVSTLTIQRTQQEDSAVYLCASSLQQVEPQHFGDGTRLSIL.

This clonotype was seen many times. The chain couples TRBV28 to TRBJ1-1, with TRBD1 as a possible D gene (6 bases). This CDR3 is built from 16 residues. CDR1 and CDR2 (germline): MDHEN, SYDVKM. The V end lost 3 bases, the J end lost 5 bases, and 19 bases lay between the germline ends. The CDR3 region is CASSLRTAPGWTEAFF. Written as DNA, the CDR3 is TGTGCCAGCAGTTTGAGGACAGCCCCAGGGTGGACTGAAGCTTTCTTT.

This clonotype was counted many times. The chain is built from TRBV11-2 and TRBJ1-5, with D possibly matching TRBD1 (5 bases). V was shortened by 2 bases and J by 4 bases, with 12 bases between the two germline ends. CDR1 and CDR2 from the germline V gene are SGHAT and FQNNGV. This CDR3 contains 15 residues. The CDR3 bases are TGTGCCAGCAGCTTATCGGGGGTCGGGAATCAGCCCCAGCATTTT. Amino acids: CASSLSGVGNQPQHF.

This chain joins TRBV11-1 and TRBJ1-1; D may be TRBD1 (5 bases). V dropped 6 bases and J dropped 5 bases, with 16 bases sitting between them. This CDR3 has 14 residues. Germline V gene lookup returns CDR1 SGHAT and CDR2 FQDESV (reference sequence). The CDR3 protein is CASRVPGGRTEAFF. The CDR3 nucleotides are TGTGCCAGCAGAGTGCCCGGGGGTAGAACTGAAGCTTTCTTT.

This clonotype was detected only a few times. The genes are TRBV7-2 and TRBJ2-1, with TRBD1 matching over 10 bases. CDR3 length: 20 residues. Germline CDR1 SGHTA, CDR2 FQGNSA. V shed 5 bases, J shed 0 bases, and the junction held 16 bases outside the gene matches. CDR3 in amino acids: CASSPFSGTGAYSSYNEQFF. The CDR3 DNA is TGTGCCAGCAGCCCCTTCTCGGGGACAGGGGCCTATAGCTCCTACAATGAGCAGTTCTTC.

This clonotype was seen at least ten times. The rearrangement links TRBV7-3 to TRBJ2-1; 11 bases are shared with TRBD2. V lost 0 bases, J lost 3 bases, and 4 bases stayed unmatched. Germline CDR1 SGHTA, CDR2 FQGTGA. The CDR3 is 17 amino acids. CDR3 DNA: TGTGCCAGCAGCTTAACCCGACTAGCGGGACACTACAATGAGCAGTTCTTC. The encoded protein is CASSLTRLAGHYNEQFF. Complete variable domain (other parts from reference TRBV7-3 and TRBJ2-1): GAGVSQTPSNKVTEKGKYVELRCDPISGHTALYWYRQSLGQGPEFLIYFQGTGAADDSGLPNDRFFAVRPEGSVSTLKIQRTERGDSAVYLCASSLTRLAGHYNEQFFGPGTRLTVL.

This clonotype has just a few counts. This chain connects TRBV5-5 to TRBJ2-6; 12 bases align to TRBD2. Germline V lookup: CDR1 SGHKS, CDR2 YYEKEE (reference sequence). This CDR3 region has 18 residues. Trimming took 0 bases from V and 3 from J; bases not matched to a gene: 4. The CDR3 sequence is CASSLGTSGVFGANVLTF. In DNA form, the CDR3 reads TGTGCCAGCAGCTTGGGGACTAGCGGGGTCTTTGGGGCCAACGTCCTGACTTTC.

In regard to this clonotype: Possible read error: a much larger clone is one base away. J is TRBJ1-2 and V is TRBV5-1; D unresolved. The germline gives CDR1 SGHRS, CDR2 YFSETQ. This CDR3 contains 12 residues. V was clipped by 1 base and J by 6 bases, with 7 bases between them. The CDR3 reads CASSLSGNGYTF. The DNA for the CDR3 is TGCGCCAGCAGCTTGTCGGGGAATGGCTACACCTTC.

This clonotype was seen repeatedly, ten times or more. The chain couples TRBV20-1 to TRBJ2-7; the D gene is possibly TRBD1 (6 bases). CDR1 is DFQATT and CDR2 is SNEGSKA in the germline V gene (reference sequence). Trimming shortened V by 3 bases and J by 4 bases, and 16 bases separated the two germline ends. CDR3 length: 14 amino acids. CDR3 sequence (DNA): TGCAGTGCTAGGGAGTCCAGGGGCTTGTACGAGCAGTACTTC. This gives the protein CSARESRGLYEQYF.

The table lists this clonotype with many counts. The gene calls are TRBV5-5 and TRBJ1-4; D remains unclear. V lost 5 bases and J lost 0, with 8 bases in between. The CDR3 covers 14 residues. The germline CDR1 and CDR2 sequences are SGHKS and YYEKEE (reference sequence). The CDR3 reads CASRRTSTNEKLFF. DNA for the CDR3: TGTGCCAGCAGAAGAACCTCAACTAATGAAAAACTGTTTTTT.

The chain combines TRBV9 with TRBJ1-2; D is unresolved. Trimming removed 1 base at V and 4 bases at J, with 20 bases between. Per the germline V gene, CDR1 is SGDLS and CDR2 is YYNGEE. There are 17 residues in the CDR3. The CDR3 is CASSVNPDTPEFYGYTF. The CDR3 nucleotides are TGTGCCAGCAGCGTAAACCCCGACACCCCAGAGTTCTATGGCTACACCTTC.

This clonotype has more than one count but fewer than ten. The chain has TRBV2 and TRBJ2-7, with D perhaps matching TRBD1 (6 bases). Germline V gives CDR1 SNHLY, CDR2 FYNNEI. The V end lost 7 bases, the J end lost 3 bases, and 16 bases lay between the germline ends. There are 14 residues in the CDR3. In nucleotides, the CDR3 is TGTGCCAGCAACAGCCCGAGGGGGAGCTACGAGCAGTACTTC. It is translated as CASNSPRGSYEQYF.

The chain uses TRBV19 and TRBJ2-3, with D unresolved. This CDR3 is built from 14 residues. Germline V gives CDR1 LNHDA, CDR2 SQIVND (reference sequence). V gave up 2 bases and J gave up 0 bases, with 6 bases separating them. The CDR3 DNA sequence: TGTGCCAGTAGTATACCCGGGAGCACAGATACGCAGTATTTT. Amino acids: CASSIPGSTDTQYF.

The sample holds a few counts of this clonotype. The chain combines TRBV6-1 with TRBJ1-1; D call uncertain. The CDR3 sequence is 14 residues long. V gave up 5 bases and J gave up 4 bases, with 14 bases separating them. Germline V gene sequence: CDR1 MNHNS, CDR2 SASEGT. As DNA, the CDR3 is TGTGCCAGCAGTCGCAGTCCGGGAATCACTGAAGCTTTCTTT. This sequence encodes CASSRSPGITEAFF.